These 4 T cell receptor beta chains came from one sample sequenced in a study of tumor-infiltrating lymphocytes in primary liver carcinoma. Unsorted bulk tissue (roughly 17-34 mg) underwent RNA and DNA co-extraction. Total RNA (roughly 540 ng) served as template for TCR beta cDNA synthesis primed by a constant-region primer. Slightly modified ARM-PCR served as the procedure for the TCR beta libraries. These libraries came from three rounds of nested multiplex PCR. In the first two PCR rounds, TRBV1-TRBV30 forward primers were paired with a C-beta reverse primer, and each round lasted approximately 9 cycles. A single record per CDR3 protein comes from TCRdb applying MiXCR to the multiplex PCR reads. In the table there are tens of thousands of distinct CDR3 sequences, roughly 75% of which are singletons. The specimen sequenced was tumor-adjacent normal liver tissue. These receptors were collected from a man aged 40-49 years with primary liver carcinoma and hepatitis B virus infection.

Comment on this clonotype: Because the CDR3 is missing its conserved closing phenylalanine or tryptophan, this is likely a read error. J is TRBJ2-5 and V is TRBV29-1, with 11 bases fitting TRBD1. The germline gives CDR1 SQVTM, CDR2 ANQGSEA. Losses at the gene ends were 1 base for V and 7 bases for J; bases not matched to a gene: 8. CDR3 length: 15 residues. This CDR3 is CSVEADRGRVGTQYS. The CDR3 DNA reads as TGCAGCGTTGAAGCGGACAGGGGGCGAGTAGGGACCCAGTACTCC.

The chain recombines TRBV5-1 with TRBJ2-1; 11 nucleotides line up with TRBD2. The CDR3 sequence is 16 residues long. Germline V lookup: CDR1 SGHRS, CDR2 YFSETQ. Trimming removed 4 bases from V and 8 bases from J; junction bases left unmatched: 11. CDR3 in DNA: TGCGCCAGCAGCCTGTTAACTAGCGGGAGTCCCGATGAGCAGTTCTTC. It translates to CASSLLTSGSPDEQFF.

Within the sample, this clonotype is medium-sized (0.01 to 0.1%). This chain uses TRBV12-3 or TRBV12-4 with TRBJ2-7; maybe TRBD1 (6 bases). This CDR3 spans 13 amino acids. V lost 6 bases, J lost 7 bases, and 16 bases lay in between. As DNA, the CDR3 is TGTGCCAGCAGCCCACAGGGATCCGGGGAGCAGTACTTC. Protein: CASSPQGSGEQYF.

This sequence joins TRBV7-8 and TRBJ2-1; 7 bases map to TRBD2. Germline CDR1 SGHVS, CDR2 FQNEAQ. CDR3 length: 17 amino acids. CDR3 sequence: CTCSLILGRLRYNEQFF. The CDR3 DNA reads TGTACCTGCAGCTTAATTCTCGGGAGGCTAAGGTATAATGAGCAGTTCTTC.